The rows below give T cell receptor beta chains drawn from one sample of a study of response to subunit inactivated influenza vaccine. TCRdb itself ran the RT-PCR reads through MiXCR, one entry per CDR3 protein. The sample contains more than 700,000 distinct CDR3 sequences, 21% of which appear only once. Sample: PBMCs from blood, taken 4 to 6 days after vaccination. The receptor set was obtained from a man aged 50-59 years who received an inactivated influenza vaccine. Both conserved end residues are trimmed from each CDR3.

v_call cdr3_length cdr3_aa
TRBV15 11 ATSWQRNHEQY
TRBV6-1 14 ASSPAKGAKEDTQY
TRBV6-6 11 ASTWDYNNEQF
TRBV7-6 16 ASSLDQDSGLCWITIY
TRBV5-1 11 ASSHSGNEKLF
TRBV3-1 13 ASSQEIAGAYEQY
TRBV7-2 13 ASSLALKRQETQY
TRBV5-1 14 ASSPGLAGIRETQY
TRBV7-2 13 ASSPPGQGVKTQY
TRBV20-1 11 SARGTLQETQY
TRBV20-1 14 SAGRRDYQNTGELF
TRBV7-2 14 ASSTGHGGTNYGYT
TRBV20-1 12 SASHRALVTEAF
TRBV5-6 13 ASSLMTGADGELF
TRBV24-1 11 ATGTGGLNEQF
TRBV3-1 13 ASSQRDTKRETQY
TRBV28 14 ASSATGLAVSYEQY
TRBV20-1 10 SASKRNYGYT
TRBV5-1 13 ASSSGGGFQETQY
TRBV12-3/TRBV12-4 11 ASSPPTSGTQY
TRBV2 11 ASRRDRDTEAF
TRBV10-3 11 AISGGQPDTQY
TRBV6-2/TRBV6-3 9 ASSVPETQY